Below are 26 T cell receptor beta chains sequenced from a single sample in a study of T-cell memory formation after mild COVID-19. TCRdb fed the 5' RACE reads into MiXCR, producing one record per CDR3 protein. The profile covers 550,000 to 700,000 distinct CDR3 sequences, with 17% appearing a single time and about 7.4% taken by the ten largest. The sample taken for sequencing was PBMCs or a T cell subset sorted from them (not recorded which). These receptors came from an adult woman who had mild COVID-19 (a few samples of this study predate the infection). Cell type and time point are not known.

CDR3 nucleotide sequence: TGTGCCAGCAGTGAAGGATTCGGTGGCACAGATACGCAGTATTTT. Translating it yields CASSEGFGGTDTQYF. The chain links TRBV2 to TRBJ2-3, with unresolved D. The CDR3 contains 15 residues. V was pared by 1 base and J by 1 base, with 9 bases between. Germline CDR1 SNHLY, CDR2 FYNNEI.

The chain employs TRBV18 and TRBJ2-1, with TRBD2 as a possible D gene (6 bases). The CDR3 has 16 residues. CDR1 and CDR2 from the germline V gene are KGHSH and LQKENI. V lost 4 bases and J 10 bases, leaving 23 bases between the germline ends. CDR3 nucleotides: TGTGCCAGCTCACTCCTCGTGGGCGGGGCACAATGGGAGCAGTTCTTC. Its protein product is CASSLLVGGAQWEQFF.

This clonotype was found a few times. This chain links TRBV6-5 with TRBJ2-5, with TRBD1 as a possible D gene (6 bases). The CDR3 runs to 12 residues. V lost 10 bases to trimming and J lost 1 base, with 10 bases between them. From germline, CDR1 is MNHEY and CDR2 SVGAGI. This CDR3 is CATRGPQETQYF. The CDR3 DNA follows: TGTGCCACCAGGGGACCCCAAGAGACCCAGTACTTC.

V is TRBV7-8 and J is TRBJ1-1, with D possibly matching TRBD1 (6 bases). Germline CDR1 and CDR2: SGHVS and FQNEAQ. The CDR3 has 14 residues. The V and J ends lost 2 bases and 5 bases respectively, with 12 bases between them. CDR3 sequence reads: CASSLRWGRTEAFF. CDR3 sequence (DNA): TGTGCCAGCAGCTTACGATGGGGGCGGACTGAAGCTTTCTTT.

This clonotype was seen only a few times. The chain combines TRBV7-9 with TRBJ2-2; tentative D call: TRBD2 (6 bases). Germline CDR1 and CDR2: SEHNR and FQNEAQ (reference sequence). The germline V and J ends were trimmed by 4 bases and 4 bases, with 13 bases remaining between them. CDR3 length: 15 amino acids. The CDR3 coding sequence is TGTGCCAGCAGCTACGGGACTCTCATCACCGGGGAGCTGTTTTTT. Encoded protein: CASSYGTLITGELFF.

The chain links TRBV7-8 to TRBJ1-1; D gene ambiguous. The CDR3 sequence is 13 residues long. The germline CDR1 and CDR2 sequences are SGHVS and FQNEAQ. The germline V and J ends were trimmed by 7 bases and 11 bases, with 20 bases remaining between them. The CDR3 DNA sequence: TGTGCCAGCACCACTTCACCCGGGAGTATGGCTTTCTTT. It yields the protein CASTTSPGSMAFF.

CDR3 amino acids: CSAREWGVTQYF. CDR3 DNA sequence: TGCAGTGCTAGAGAATGGGGAGTGACCCAGTACTTC. V gene TRBV20-1 combines with J gene TRBJ2-5, with D possibly matching TRBD2 (5 bases). CDR1 and CDR2 (germline): DFQATT, SNEGSKA (reference sequence). The CDR3 has 12 residues. V gave up 0 bases and J gave up 7 bases, with 9 bases separating them.

The gene calls are TRBV5-1 and TRBJ2-1; D might be TRBD1 (6 bases). Germline V lookup: CDR1 SGHRS, CDR2 YFSETQ. This CDR3 has 16 amino acids. The germline V and J ends were trimmed by 1 base and 8 bases, with 19 bases remaining between them. Here the CDR3 DNA reads TGCGCCAGCAGCTTGTCGGGACAATCCGGCTTCTATGAGCAGTTCTTC. The encoded protein is CASSLSGQSGFYEQFF.

The chain is built from TRBV3-1 and TRBJ1-1; D is uncertain. This CDR3 comprises 13 residues. The ends were cut back, 7 bases at V and 5 bases at J, with 14 bases in the middle. CDR1 and CDR2 (germline): LGHDT, YNNKEL (reference sequence). CDR3 in DNA: TGTGCCAGCAAAAGGGATGAGTGGACTGAAGCTTTCTTT. It codes for CASKRDEWTEAFF.

This chain uses TRBV4-1 with TRBJ2-3, with 13 bases matching TRBD2. Germline V gives CDR1 MGHRA, CDR2 YSYEKL. Trimming removed 1 base from V and 4 bases from J; junction bases left unmatched: 11. The CDR3 has 19 amino acids. The CDR3 loop is CASSQVGLAGLLVPDTQYF. CDR3 DNA: TGCGCCAGCAGCCAAGTGGGACTAGCGGGACTCCTTGTTCCAGATACGCAGTATTTT.

This chain joins TRBV25-1 and TRBJ1-1; D unclear. CDR1 is MGHDK and CDR2 is SYGVNS in the germline V gene. Trimming removed 1 base at V and 6 bases at J, with 9 bases between. The CDR3 consists of 13 residues. CDR3 residues: CASSESGRPEAFF. Here the CDR3 DNA reads TGTGCCAGCAGTGAATCCGGACGCCCTGAAGCTTTCTTT.

This clonotype has only a few counts. The chain recombines TRBV7-9 with TRBJ1-5, with TRBD1 identical over 7 bases. V gave up 0 bases and J gave up 4 bases; unmatched junction bases: 9. This CDR3 spans 17 amino acids. CDR1 is SEHNR and CDR2 is FQNEAQ in the germline V gene (reference sequence). As DNA, the CDR3 is TGTGCCAGCAGCTTAGCCCAGGTGGCAGGGGGTAATCAGCCCCAGCATTTT. It yields the protein CASSLAQVAGGNQPQHF. The full variable domain, with the rest looked up from reference TRBV7-9 and TRBJ1-5, is DTGVSQNPRHKITKRGQNVTFRCDPISEHNRLYWYRQTLGQGPEFLTYFQNEAQLEKSRLLSDRFSAERPKGSFSTLEIQRTEQGDSAMYLCASSLAQVAGGNQPQHFGDGTRLSIL.

The sample holds many counts of this clonotype. V gene TRBV7-9 combines with J gene TRBJ2-1, with D perhaps TRBD2 (6 bases). The germline CDR1 and CDR2 sequences are SEHNR and FQNEAQ (reference sequence). The CDR3 covers 16 residues. Trimming pared 4 bases from V and 0 bases from J, leaving 13 bases between. CDR3 sequence: CASSSRDGSSYNEQFF. The CDR3 bases are TGTGCCAGCAGCTCTCGGGACGGGAGCTCCTACAATGAGCAGTTCTTC.

This clonotype was picked up a small number of times. V and J are TRBV18 and TRBJ2-1; 9 bases line up with TRBD1. CDR3 length equals 16 residues. The V and J ends lost 3 bases and 5 bases, in that order; junction bases with no gene match: 8. Germline V gives CDR1 KGHSH, CDR2 LQKENI. The CDR3 reads CASSPSGTGTHNEQFF. The DNA of the CDR3 is TGTGCCAGCTCACCTTCAGGGACAGGGACCCACAATGAGCAGTTCTTC.

This chain connects TRBV6-5 to TRBJ2-5, with a tentative D call TRBD2 (6 bases). This CDR3 is built from 14 residues. V dropped 6 bases and J dropped 5 bases, with 16 bases sitting between them. CDR1 and CDR2 (germline): MNHEY, SVGAGI. In nucleotides, the CDR3 is TGTGCCAGCAGCCCCCGGGGGACTGGGGAGACCCAGTACTTC. This gives the protein CASSPRGTGETQYF.

The table lists this clonotype with a few counts. The rearrangement joins TRBV6-5 to TRBJ2-2, with TRBD2 matching 7 bases. The CDR3 extends over 14 amino acids. The V segment lost 5 bases and the J segment 8 bases; nucleotides outside the gene matches: 8. In germline, CDR1 is MNHEY, CDR2 SVGAGI. This CDR3 reads CASSGGTTRGELFF. DNA for the CDR3: TGTGCCAGCAGTGGAGGGACTACCAGAGGGGAGCTGTTTTTT.

This clonotype was observed a few times. The J gene is TRBJ2-3, the V gene TRBV14; 9 nucleotides line up with TRBD2. This CDR3 has 17 residues. The trim removed 4 bases at V and 2 bases at J, leaving 10 bases unmatched. Germline V gene sequence: CDR1 SGHDN, CDR2 FVKESK. Written as DNA, the CDR3 is TGTGCCAGCAGCCCCCGGCGGCTAGCGGGGACCACAGATACGCAGTATTTT. Protein sequence: CASSPRRLAGTTDTQYF.

This clonotype was detected a few times. The rearrangement links TRBV20-1 to TRBJ2-3; TRBD1 is a possible D gene (6 bases). CDR1 and CDR2 from the germline V gene are DFQATT and SNEGSKA (reference sequence). V gave up 5 bases and J gave up 2 bases, with 11 bases separating them. This CDR3 has 13 residues. In DNA form, the CDR3 reads TGCAGTGCTGTCCGGGACATCACAGATACGCAGTATTTT. Translation gives CSAVRDITDTQYF.

The genes are TRBV9 and TRBJ1-2; D unresolved. Germline lookup yields CDR1 SGDLS and CDR2 YYNGEE. The CDR3 runs to 13 residues. Trimming stripped 0 bases from V and 2 bases from J, with 5 bases between. The CDR3 nucleotides read TGTGCCAGCAGCGTAGTCGGAAACTATGGCTACACCTTC. Protein: CASSVVGNYGYTF.

This clonotype was seen repeatedly, ten times or more. The chain recombines TRBV27 with TRBJ2-1; weak D call: TRBD2 (5 bases). This CDR3 region has 16 residues. Germline V gene lookup returns CDR1 MNHEY and CDR2 SMNVEV (reference sequence). Trimming pared 8 bases from V and 8 bases from J, leaving 25 bases between. CDR3 in DNA: TGTGCCAGCGCCTTACTAACGGGATACCACCTTCATGAGCAGTTCTTC. It translates to CASALLTGYHLHEQFF.

There are a few counts of this clonotype. This chain links TRBV5-1 with TRBJ2-7; 12 bases agree with TRBD1. The CDR3 contains 14 residues. Germline-derived CDR1 and CDR2 are SGHRS and YFSETQ. Trimming at V came to 6 bases and at J to 4 bases, leaving 5 bases not matched to a gene. This CDR3 reads CASNPGQGAYEQYF. CDR3 DNA: TGCGCCAGCAACCCGGGACAGGGGGCTTACGAGCAGTACTTC.

There are a few counts of this clonotype. The V and J genes are TRBV4-1 and TRBJ1-1; 7 bases are a match to TRBD1. The CDR3 loop spans 14 amino acids. Germline-derived CDR1 and CDR2 are MGHRA and YSYEKL. The trim removed 3 bases at V and 4 bases at J, leaving 5 bases unmatched. In nucleotides, the CDR3 is TGCGCCAGCAGCCACCCACAGGGGACCACTGAAGCTTTCTTT. Its translation is CASSHPQGTTEAFF.

This clonotype was seen a few times. The J gene is TRBJ2-5, the V gene TRBV5-1, with 8 bases identical to TRBD2. There are 15 residues in the CDR3. Germline V gives CDR1 SGHRS, CDR2 YFSETQ. Losses at the gene ends were 0 bases for V and 2 bases for J; bases not matched to a gene: 3. The CDR3 DNA is TGCGCCAGCAGCTTGGGGGGACTAGATCAAGAGACCCAGTACTTC. This sequence encodes CASSLGGLDQETQYF.

This clonotype showed up just a few times. The chain is built from TRBV7-8 and TRBJ1-3; D might be TRBD1 (6 bases). Trimming cost V 3 bases and J 3 bases, with 18 bases left between them. This CDR3 comprises 17 residues. In germline, CDR1 is SGHVS, CDR2 FQNEAQ. As DNA, the CDR3 is TGTGCCAGCAGCTTGGACAGAGGGAGGGGAGGTGGAAACACCATATATTTT. Translating gives CASSLDRGRGGGNTIYF. The variable domain in full, with the rest retrieved from reference TRBV7-8 and TRBJ1-3, is GAGVSQSPRYKVAKRGQDVALRCDPISGHVSLFWYQQALGQGPEFLTYFQNEAQLDKSGLPSDRFFAERPEGSVSTLKIQRTQQEDSAVYLCASSLDRGRGGGNTIYFGEGSWLTVV.

This clonotype was picked up a small number of times. The CDR3: CASSSVYTYEQYF. As DNA, the CDR3 is TGTGCCAGCAGTTCTGTCTACACCTACGAGCAGTACTTC. V gene TRBV28 combines with J gene TRBJ2-7; D gene ambiguous. Trimming removed 4 bases from V and 2 bases from J, with 9 bases in between. CDR3 size: 13 residues. Per germline, CDR1 MDHEN and CDR2 SYDVKM.

There are a few counts of this clonotype. This sequence joins TRBV9 and TRBJ2-5; a weak D match, TRBD2 (5 bases). The V gene lost 0 bases and the J gene lost 2 bases, with 8 bases spanning the gap. The CDR3 is made up of 14 amino acids. Germline V lookup: CDR1 SGDLS, CDR2 YYNGEE. CDR3 region: CASSVGGYQETQYF. CDR3 DNA sequence: TGTGCCAGCAGCGTAGGAGGGTATCAAGAGACCCAGTACTTC.